This TCR beta chain was sequenced for a study of metastatic and nonmetastatic thyroid tumors. Thyroid surgery was preceded by no treatment in any patient. TCRdb re-called the PCR reads through MiXCR. Counted here are 37,000 or so clones, roughly a sixth occurring once; the ten biggest clones make up around 3.9%. Germline V lookup: CDR1 MNHNS, CDR2 SASEGT. This CDR3 has 13 residues. This clone was detected only a few times. Compared with germline, one end of the junction differs, possibly owing to a read error. This clonotype was obtained from a female donor with papillary thyroid cancer or a benign thyroid nodule (not recorded which). Some clones in this sample may be carry-over from other donors' samples. Sequences were obtained from blood. The chain has TRBV6-1 and TRBJ1-2; no definite D call. The CDR3 region has the DNA TGTGCCACCCAAGAGTCACTGATCTATGTCTACACCTTC. Translation gives CATQESLIYVYTF.